This T cell receptor beta chain was retrieved from a study of CD8 T cells in Susac syndrome. The CDR3 loop spans 14 amino acids. CDR1 is SGHTA and CDR2 is FQGNSA in the germline V gene. Trimming stripped 0 bases from V and 10 bases from J, with 13 bases between. An input of roughly 0.5 to 1 ug of RNA was subjected to reverse transcription using random hexamers. TCRdb fed the immunoSEQ multiplex PCR reads into MiXCR, producing one record per CDR3 protein. The top ten hold 0.065% to 0.1% of the sample, which has around 140,000 distinct CDR3 sequences, less than 95% seen once. This clonotype has only one observation.

This TCR was recovered from a human donor in good health. Sequencing input: CD4+ T cells from PBMCs. V is TRBV7-2 and J is TRBJ2-1; D uncertain. The CDR3 sequence is CASSLAPQLGEQFF. The DNA for the CDR3 is TGTGCCAGCAGCTTAGCGCCCCAATTAGGGGAGCAGTTCTTC.